This TCR beta chain was profiled in a study of blood T cell repertoires in COVID-19. Overall study: Researchers got acute and convalescent COVID-19 samples from the United States, Italy and Spain.

This clone was detected once. Original processing notes: The assay estimated nucleated cells by amplifying reference gene primers. Clones were sequenced by immunoSEQ multiplex PCR, and TCRdb holds only the in-frame ones, with some missing. The V and J calls and clone size come from that table; D and trimming were worked out from the DNA. The sample holds about 250,000 clones, around 83% seen once. Germline lookup yields CDR1 SGHRS and CDR2 YFSETQ. V shed 2 bases and J shed 4 bases, with 9 bases lying between them. The CDR3 spans 14 residues. The sequence was collected from an elderly man with acute or convalescent COVID-19. Sequences were obtained from peripheral blood. The gene calls are TRBV5-1 and TRBJ2-2; D gene uncertain. CDR3 in amino acids: CASSLTDITGELFF. For the CDR3, the DNA is TGCGCCAGCAGCTTAACAGACATCACCGGGGAGCTGTTTTTT.